Detailed here is one T cell receptor (beta chain). Its antigen remains unknown. The data are from a study of OX40 agonist ivuxolimab in advanced cancers. At the level of the study: About 40% of patients had received prior checkpoint inhibitor therapy. Study results and caveats: Low normalized T-cell clonal expansion also characterized some of the nonresponders. No determination was made of the antigen specificity of the expanded peripheral T cells.

V gave up 3 bases and J gave up 0 bases; unmatched junction bases: 8. This CDR3 has 17 amino acids. Generated by immunoSEQ multiplex PCR, the TCRdb table keeps only in-frame clones and is missing some. The repertoire holds about 89,000 clones, roughly 90% seen once, with 0.25% to 0.3% in the top ten. V is TRBV23-1 and J is TRBJ2-4; 7 bases line up with TRBD2. TRBV23-1 has ORF status, its function being uncertain. The sample was CD4+ or CD8+ T cells sorted from blood, taken in a trial of the OX40 agonist ivuxolimab. The receptor's source is an adult with an advanced solid tumor such as melanoma, head and neck, liver or kidney cancer. As DNA, the CDR3 is TGCGCCAGCAGTCACCTGGGGGGGGTTATAGCCAAAAACATTCAGTACTTC. As protein: CASSHLGGVIAKNIQYF.